Detailed here is one T cell receptor (beta chain). This sample was included in a study of CD8+CD57+ T cells in acquired aplastic anemia. CDR1 and CDR2 from the germline V gene are WNHNN and SYGVQD (reference sequence). This CDR3 region has 14 residues. V was pared by 4 bases and J by 3 bases, with 2 bases of the junction left unmatched. Genomic DNA provided the template from which TCR beta VDJ and CDR3 profiles were obtained. From the reads, TCRdb called clonotypes with MiXCR, one entry per CDR3 protein. Among some 170,000 distinct CDR3 sequences, 71% were seen once, and the ten largest hold under 60%. Whoever was chosen for sequencing had shown CD8+CD57+ cell expansion by flow cytometry.

The chain uses TRBV10-1 and TRBJ2-5, with TRBD1 identical over 10 bases. This clonotype originated in a human donor with aplastic anemia. Sequenced material: sorted CD4+, CD8+, or CD8+CD57+ T cells (not recorded which) from PBMCs. CDR3 DNA: TGCGCCAGCAGTGCTGGACAGGGGGAAGAGACCCAGTACTTC. It yields the protein CASSAGQGEETQYF.